This paragraph covers one T cell receptor (beta chain) sequence. Ten or more counts support this clonotype. Its antigen is unknown. No much larger clone is present one base from it, and per-base qualities are unavailable. Graves' hyperthyroidism was defined as stable when no progression to ophthalmopathy occurred over 18 months of follow-up. Hyperthyroidism patients were newly diagnosed, with disease duration under 2 months, and aged 18 to 65 years. Patients with uncontrolled infections, other autoimmune diseases, pregnancy or lactation were excluded. Diagnoses were established on the basis of clinical symptoms, serum thyroxine and TRAb, thyroid ultrasound, and orbital computed tomography. Ficoll-Paque density gradient centrifugation was used to isolate PBMCs from approximately 11 ml of fresh peripheral blood. Total RNA was extracted using Trizol reagent, and RNA quality was assessed on an Agilent 2100 Bioanalyzer.

This entry belongs to a study of T cells in Graves' hyperthyroidism and ophthalmopathy (dated by TCRdb to the late 2010s). Concerning the study at large: Peripheral blood samples were taken at the time of initial diagnosis, prior to any treatment. TCR V-J signatures able to tell the groups apart were searched for in a discovery cohort of some 100 patients, of whom under 45 had Graves' ophthalmopathy and around 58 had stable Graves' hyperthyroidism. An independent validation cohort of 18 to 20 hyperthyroidism patients and roughly 16 patients who later progressed to ophthalmopathy tested prospective prediction of ophthalmopathy. For training and testing, the approximately 97 patients in the discovery cohort were randomly divided in a 7:3 ratio. Thyroid tissue and blood T-cell repertoires from more than five Graves' hyperthyroidism patients were also compared in the study. Once sampling was done, hyperthyroidism patients were given methimazole at a starting dose of 30 mg daily, whereas ophthalmopathy patients were given high-dose intravenous methylprednisolone. TCR Vbeta CDR3 sequencing of 140 or so peripheral blood samples (roughly 43 ophthalmopathy, 75 or so hyperthyroidism and some 17 progressor patients) is reported in the paper.

Inclusive of the bounding cysteine and phenylalanine, the CDR3 is 11 residues long. Only the CDR3 DNA stays, 33 bases, in frame from base 1. Based on the germline V gene, the CDR1 and CDR2 sequences are MDHEN and SYDVKM. V is pared back by 7 bases and J by 2 bases, with 5 bases lying between the germline termini. Amplification of TCR beta CDR3 regions was carried out from RNA transcripts. The TCR CDR3 was subjected to a first round of RT-PCR using the HTBI primer set and the Qiagen OneStep RT-PCR kit. Libraries were constructed in a second round of multiplex PCR, after which size selection and purification were carried out. The libraries were sequenced on an Illumina HiSeq2000 using paired-end 100 bp reads. The original methods were these. SOAPnuke was used to process the raw data, with reads discarded if the reads contained adapters or uncalled bases, had a mean Phred below 15, or lacked an exact constant-primer or identifier match. COPE v1.2.5 was used to merge high-quality paired reads, and clonotypes were defined as unique nucleotide sequences. Clonotypes were aligned to IMGT TRBV, TRBD and TRBJ reference segments using MiTCR v1.1. The analysis included only V-J combinations with a frequency above 0.0001, which together covered 99% to 99.2% of the repertoires. The TCS score was defined as F50 (clonal expansion) divided by E x V (chaos), with BLOSUM62-based TCRdist calculated between CDR3 peptides within each V-J. Welch's t-statistics and random forest reduced around 550 V-J features to roughly 13, which were used in a naive Bayes classifier (R e1071). TCRdb reanalyzed the raw reads on its own, using fastp at Q25 for trimming and MiXCR for clone calling, and kept in-frame beta chains. Records with the same CDR3 protein are collapsed into one entry carrying the most frequent genes and DNA. The V and J calls and clone size come from TCRdb's table, not from the authors' own analysis. The sample contains about 700,000 distinct CDR3 sequences, 11% to 15% of them found a single time. The ten largest clones represent about 10% of the sample.

What the research found in general, with its limitations: A 13 V-J signature model separated ophthalmopathy from stable hyperthyroidism, with about 88% sensitivity and roughly 81% specificity in cross-validation and 80%/75% in testing. Most expanded thyroid clonotypes (frequency above 0.001) were also detected in blood, a finding suggesting that blood repertoires may reflect thyroid immune responses. Sample size was not statistically predetermined, and blinding of investigators to group allocation was not performed. In validation, the model predicted progression to ophthalmopathy with 65% to 71% sensitivity and about 72% specificity, a median of about 6 months before onset.

The sequencing input was blood. Recombination joined TRBV28 with TRBJ1-1, with no confidently assigned D gene. The TCR originated in a woman under 30 with Graves' hyperthyroidism. Here the CDR3 is given as CASMSNTEAFF. In nucleotide form, the sequence is TGTGCCAGCATGAGCAACACTGAAGCTTTCTTT.